The source of this T cell receptor beta chain is a study of blood T cell repertoires in COVID-19. Germline loops: CDR1 SGDLS, CDR2 YYNGEE. With 0 bases removed from V and 3 bases from J, the gap between germline ends came to 9 bases. The CDR3 runs 15 residues. TCRdb keeps only in-frame clones here, not all; method: immunoSEQ multiplex PCR. In the table there are 140,000 to 150,000 clones, roughly 89% of which are singletons. The chain uses TRBV9 and TRBJ1-4, with D hard to call. The sample was peripheral blood. The receptor was isolated from a man aged 60 to 69 with active or convalescent COVID-19. The CDR3 nucleotides are TGTGCCAGCAGCGTAGACTCGGGGTCTAATGAAAAACTGTTTTTT. Translating it yields CASSVDSGSNEKLFF.